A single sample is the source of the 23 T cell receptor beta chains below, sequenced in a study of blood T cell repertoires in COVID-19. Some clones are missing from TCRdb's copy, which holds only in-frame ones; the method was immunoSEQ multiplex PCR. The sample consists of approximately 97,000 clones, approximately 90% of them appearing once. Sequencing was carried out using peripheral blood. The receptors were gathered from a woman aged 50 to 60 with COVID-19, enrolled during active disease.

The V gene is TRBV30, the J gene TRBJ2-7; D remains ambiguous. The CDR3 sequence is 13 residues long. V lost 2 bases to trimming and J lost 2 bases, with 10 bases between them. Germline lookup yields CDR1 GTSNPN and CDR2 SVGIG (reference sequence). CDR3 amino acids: CAWSPLITYEQYF. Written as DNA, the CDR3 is TGTGCCTGGAGTCCTCTAATAACCTACGAGCAGTACTTC.

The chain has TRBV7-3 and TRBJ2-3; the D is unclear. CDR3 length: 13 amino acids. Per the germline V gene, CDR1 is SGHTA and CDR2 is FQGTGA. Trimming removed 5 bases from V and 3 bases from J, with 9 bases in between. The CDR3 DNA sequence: TGTGCCAGCAGCCCGAAGAGGACAGATACGCAGTATTTT. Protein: CASSPKRTDTQYF.

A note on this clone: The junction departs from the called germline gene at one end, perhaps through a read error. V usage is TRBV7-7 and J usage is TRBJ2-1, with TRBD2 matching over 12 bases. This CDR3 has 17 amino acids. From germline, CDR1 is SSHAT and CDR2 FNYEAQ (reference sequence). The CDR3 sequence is CASSPYLAGGPPNEQFF. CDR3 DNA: TGTGCTAGCAGCCCCTACCTAGCGGGGGGGCCACCCAATGAGCAGTTCTTC.

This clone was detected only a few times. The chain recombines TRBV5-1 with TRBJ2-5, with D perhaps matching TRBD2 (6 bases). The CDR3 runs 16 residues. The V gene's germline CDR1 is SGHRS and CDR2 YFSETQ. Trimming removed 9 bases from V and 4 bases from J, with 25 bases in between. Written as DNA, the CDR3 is TGCGCCACCAGACTAGGATCTATCACGGCGGGAGAGACCCAGTACTTC. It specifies CATRLGSITAGETQYF.

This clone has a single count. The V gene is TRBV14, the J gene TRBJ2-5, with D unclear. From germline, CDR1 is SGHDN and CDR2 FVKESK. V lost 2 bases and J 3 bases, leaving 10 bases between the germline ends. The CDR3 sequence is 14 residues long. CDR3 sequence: CASSQSLTEETQYF. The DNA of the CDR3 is TGTGCCAGCAGCCAATCGTTAACTGAAGAGACCCAGTACTTC.

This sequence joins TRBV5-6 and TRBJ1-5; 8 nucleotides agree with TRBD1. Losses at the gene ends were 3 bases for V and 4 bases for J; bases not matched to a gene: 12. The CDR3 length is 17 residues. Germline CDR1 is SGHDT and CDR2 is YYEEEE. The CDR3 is CASSSISDREGNQPQHF. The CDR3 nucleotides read TGTGCCAGCAGCTCAATATCGGACAGGGAGGGAAATCAGCCCCAGCATTTT.

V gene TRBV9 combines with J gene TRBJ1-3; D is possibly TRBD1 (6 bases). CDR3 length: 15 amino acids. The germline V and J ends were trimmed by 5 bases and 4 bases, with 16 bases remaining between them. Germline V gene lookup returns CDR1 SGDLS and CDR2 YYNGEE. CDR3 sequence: CASSTGLTTGNTIYF. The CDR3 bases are TGTGCCAGCAGTACAGGGCTTACTACAGGAAACACCATATATTTT.

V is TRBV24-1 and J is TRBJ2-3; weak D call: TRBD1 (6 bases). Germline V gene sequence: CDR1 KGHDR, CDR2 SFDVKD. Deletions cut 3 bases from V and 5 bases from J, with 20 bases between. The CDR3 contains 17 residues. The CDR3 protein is CATSDHRDTVIGDTQYF. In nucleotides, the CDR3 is TGTGCCACCAGTGATCACCGGGACACGGTGATCGGAGATACGCAGTATTTT.

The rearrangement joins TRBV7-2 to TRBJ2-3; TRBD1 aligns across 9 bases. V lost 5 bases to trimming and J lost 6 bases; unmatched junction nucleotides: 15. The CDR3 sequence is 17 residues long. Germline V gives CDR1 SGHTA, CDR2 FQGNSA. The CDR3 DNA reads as TGTGCCAGCAGCGCCCGTGGTGTGATGACAGGGGGGGATACGCAGTATTTT. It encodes CASSARGVMTGGDTQYF.

The CDR3 DNA reads TGTGCCAGCAGCTTGAGGGTAGCGGGTACAGATACGCAGTATTTT. Translating gives CASSLRVAGTDTQYF. J is TRBJ2-3 and V is TRBV5-6, with 7 positions matching TRBD2. Germline CDR1 and CDR2: SGHDT and YYEEEE. V trimming: 1 base; J trimming: 3 bases; junction bases outside the gene matches: 5. This CDR3 region has 15 residues.

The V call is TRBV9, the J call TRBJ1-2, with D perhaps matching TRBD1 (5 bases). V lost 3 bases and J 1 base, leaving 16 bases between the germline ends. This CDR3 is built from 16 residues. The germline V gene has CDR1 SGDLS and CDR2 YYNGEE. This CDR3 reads CASSDERGGSNYGYTF. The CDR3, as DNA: TGTGCCAGCAGCGATGAAAGGGGAGGAAGTAACTATGGCTACACCTTC.

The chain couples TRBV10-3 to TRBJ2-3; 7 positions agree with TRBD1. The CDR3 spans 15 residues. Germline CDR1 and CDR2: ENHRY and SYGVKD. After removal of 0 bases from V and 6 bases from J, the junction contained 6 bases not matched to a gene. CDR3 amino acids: CAISESDRWEDTQYF. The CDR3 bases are TGTGCCATCAGTGAGTCGGACAGGTGGGAGGATACGCAGTATTTT.

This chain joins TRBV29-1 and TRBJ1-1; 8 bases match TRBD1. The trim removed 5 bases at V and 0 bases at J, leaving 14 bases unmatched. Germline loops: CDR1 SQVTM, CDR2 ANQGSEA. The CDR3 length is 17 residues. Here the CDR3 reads CSVPSSGTGLMNTEAFF. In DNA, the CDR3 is TGCAGCGTTCCTTCCTCAGGGACAGGCCTAATGAACACTGAAGCTTTCTTT.

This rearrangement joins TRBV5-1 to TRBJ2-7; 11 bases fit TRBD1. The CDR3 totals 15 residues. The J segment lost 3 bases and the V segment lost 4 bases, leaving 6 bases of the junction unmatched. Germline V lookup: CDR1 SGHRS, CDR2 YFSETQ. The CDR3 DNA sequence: TGCGCCAGCAGCCAAGGACAGGGGGCTGTCTACGAGCAGTACTTC. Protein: CASSQGQGAVYEQYF.

This chain's CDR3 is CASSSRGGHGYTF. CDR3 nucleotides: TGTGCCAGCAGCTCACGCGGGGGACATGGCTACACCTTC. The V call is TRBV14, the J call TRBJ1-2, with D perhaps TRBD1 (5 bases). CDR3 length: 13 residues. Germline CDR1 SGHDN, CDR2 FVKESK. Trimming pared 5 bases from V and 6 bases from J, leaving 13 bases between.

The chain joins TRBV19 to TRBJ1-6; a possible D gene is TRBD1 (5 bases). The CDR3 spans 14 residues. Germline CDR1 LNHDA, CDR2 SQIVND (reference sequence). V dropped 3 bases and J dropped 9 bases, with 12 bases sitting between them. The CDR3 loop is CASSMGQGLSPLHF. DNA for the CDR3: TGTGCCAGTAGTATGGGCCAGGGTCTTTCACCCCTCCACTTT.

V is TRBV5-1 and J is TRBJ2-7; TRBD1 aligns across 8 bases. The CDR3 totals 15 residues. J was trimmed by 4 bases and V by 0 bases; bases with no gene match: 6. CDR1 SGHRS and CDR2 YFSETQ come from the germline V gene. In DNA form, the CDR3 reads TGCGCCAGCAGCTTGGTGCCAGGGGGCGAATACGAGCAGTACTTC. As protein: CASSLVPGGEYEQYF.

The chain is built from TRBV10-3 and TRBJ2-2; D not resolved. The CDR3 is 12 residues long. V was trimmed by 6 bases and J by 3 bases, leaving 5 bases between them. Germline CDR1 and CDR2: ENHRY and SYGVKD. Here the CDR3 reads CAIRRDTGELFF. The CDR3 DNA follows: TGTGCCATCAGGCGAGACACCGGGGAGCTGTTTTTT.

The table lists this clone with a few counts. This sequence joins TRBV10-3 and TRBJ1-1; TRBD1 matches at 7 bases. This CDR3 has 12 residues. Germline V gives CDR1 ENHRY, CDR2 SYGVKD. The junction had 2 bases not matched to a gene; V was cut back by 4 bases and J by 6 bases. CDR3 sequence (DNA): TGTGCCATCAGTGGACAGGGCCCTGAAGCTTTCTTT. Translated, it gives CAISGQGPEAFF.

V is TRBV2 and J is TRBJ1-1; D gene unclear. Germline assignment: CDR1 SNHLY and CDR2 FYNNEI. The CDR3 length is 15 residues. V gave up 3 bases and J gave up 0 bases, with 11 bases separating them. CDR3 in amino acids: CASSEGSRMNTEAFF. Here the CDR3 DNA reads TGTGCCAGCAGTGAGGGGAGCAGGATGAACACTGAAGCTTTCTTT.

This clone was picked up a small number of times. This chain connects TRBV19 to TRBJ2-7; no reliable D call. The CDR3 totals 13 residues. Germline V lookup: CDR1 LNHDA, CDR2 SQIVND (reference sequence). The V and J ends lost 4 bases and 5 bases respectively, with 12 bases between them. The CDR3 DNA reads TGTGCCAGTAGTAACCTAGGTGCCCACGAGCAGTACTTC. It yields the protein CASSNLGAHEQYF.

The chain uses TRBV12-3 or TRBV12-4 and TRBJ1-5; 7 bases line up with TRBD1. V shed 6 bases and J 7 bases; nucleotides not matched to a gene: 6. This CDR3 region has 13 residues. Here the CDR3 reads CASRLTGEQPQHF. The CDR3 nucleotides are TGTGCCAGCAGACTTACAGGGGAGCAGCCCCAGCATTTT.

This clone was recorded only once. CDR3 in amino acids: CASSLAQASSTDTQYF. The DNA of the CDR3 is TGTGCCAGCAGCTTGGCCCAGGCATCAAGCACAGATACGCAGTATTTT. The genes are TRBV5-8 and TRBJ2-3; D gene uncertain. Trimming removed 0 bases at V and 0 bases at J, with 11 bases between. Per germline, CDR1 SGHTS and CDR2 YDEGEE. The CDR3 has 16 amino acids.